The source of this TCR beta chain is a study of T-cell reconstitution after alpha-beta-depleted transplantation in children. Study-wide points: Several hundred graft clones that had expanded were reportedly the source of alpha-beta T cells about two months after transplant.

Preparation of the TCRbeta library involved a method that used unique molecular identifiers. TCRdb independently ran MiXCR on the PCR reads; one entry per CDR3 protein. The sample shows roughly 490,000 distinct CDR3 sequences, more than 9.5% of them seen only once. This clonotype was observed many times. Its antigen is not identified. CDR1 is MNHEY, CDR2 SVGAGI, per germline. Trimming stripped 6 bases from V and 0 bases from J, with 10 bases between. This CDR3 is 14 amino acids long. The source of this sequence is a female patient aged 2-10 years who had a stem cell transplant for aplastic anemia, so the T cells may come from the graft donor. The specimen was PBMCs, mostly from graft donor cells, collected 180 days after TCRalphabeta/CD19-depleted stem cell transplant. The chain carries TRBV6-5 and TRBJ2-3; no reliable D call. CDR3 DNA: TGTGCCAGCAGATACACAACTAGCACAGATACGCAGTATTTT. Residues: CASRYTTSTDTQYF.